This T cell receptor beta chain was obtained from a study of shared clonotypes between healthy human individuals. The overall study: Donor composition was two women and three men, aged 18 to 49. General study points: Naive subsets tended to show greater estimated richness than memory subsets.

In regard to this clone: The antigen remains undetermined.

Naive CD8 populations comprised CD45RO-negative cells positively selected for CCR7, excluding terminally differentiated effector memory CD45RA+ cells. Method: immunoSEQ multiplex PCR; TCRdb's copy keeps in-frame clones and lacks some. The sample shows hundreds of thousands of clones, about 91% of them seen only once. This CDR3 has 14 amino acids. V lost 6 bases, J lost 4 bases, and 5 bases stayed unmatched. Per the germline V gene, CDR1 is MDHEN and CDR2 is SYDVKM. Sequencing was carried out using naive CD8+ T cells sorted from blood. The chain has TRBV28 and TRBJ1-5; 8 bases match TRBD1. This receptor was obtained from a man aged 25-45 years in good health. CDR3 coding DNA: TGTGCCAGCAGACTCGGACAGGGTAATCAGCCCCAGCATTTT. Protein product: CASRLGQGNQPQHF.